Listed here are 15 T cell receptor beta chains from one sample, sequenced in a study of beta chain features in type 1 diabetes. The entirety of the isolated RNA underwent reverse transcription, so expressed TCRB transcripts were sequenced. The method was immunoSEQ multiplex PCR; TCRdb's version includes in-frame clones alone and lacks a portion of them. The sample has about 340,000 clones, less than 10% seen once. The sample taken for sequencing was central memory CD4+ T cells from blood. Every receptor here comes from a woman aged 18-29 years in good health.

This clone was recorded a few times. The rearrangement uses TRBV4-3 and TRBJ2-5; 10 bases are shared with TRBD2. Per germline, CDR1 LGHNA and CDR2 YSLEER. The V gene end was trimmed by 1 base and the J gene end by 6 bases; junction bases not matched to a gene: 8. The CDR3 contains 16 residues. DNA for the CDR3: TGCGCCAGCAGCCAAGGCCGGGCTAGCGGGAGTCAGACCCAGTACTTC. It yields the protein CASSQGRASGSQTQYF.

This chain joins TRBV2 and TRBJ1-5; D is undetermined. CDR1 and CDR2 from the germline V gene are SNHLY and FYNNEI. V lost 5 bases and J lost 6, with 8 bases in between. The CDR3 is 12 residues long. CDR3 nucleotides: TGTGCCAGCAGTTTTGGTGCTCAGCCCCAGCATTTT. Its translation: CASSFGAQPQHF. The variable domain in full, with the rest retrieved from reference TRBV2 and TRBJ1-5, is EPEVTQTPSHQVTQMGQEVILRCVPISNHLYFYWYRQILGQKVEFLVSFYNNEISEKSEIFDDQFSVERPDGSNFTLKIRSTKLEDSAMYFCASSFGAQPQHFGDGTRLSIL.

The chain is built from TRBV7-2 and TRBJ2-7; D is undetermined. This CDR3 comprises 16 residues. The V gene's germline CDR1 is SGHTA and CDR2 FQGNSA. Trimming took 2 bases from V and 6 from J, leaving 20 bases between them. The CDR3 DNA sequence: TGTGCCAGCAGCTTAACCTCCAGTCAGCGCCTGGCCGAGCAGTACTTC. Protein sequence: CASSLTSSQRLAEQYF.

V usage is TRBV2 and J usage is TRBJ1-4, with 7 bases lining up with TRBD1. This CDR3 has 14 amino acids. After removal of 5 bases from V and 3 bases from J, the junction contained 3 bases not matched to a gene. Germline V gene data show CDR1 as SNHLY and CDR2 as FYNNEI. CDR3 sequence: CASSRDSPNEKLFF. The CDR3 DNA reads as TGTGCCAGCAGTCGGGACAGTCCTAATGAAAAACTGTTTTTT.

Only a few counts were recorded for this clone. V and J are TRBV4-2 and TRBJ2-7, with D unresolved. The V gene lost 0 bases and the J gene lost 2 bases, with 11 bases spanning the gap. CDR3 length equals 15 residues. In germline, CDR1 is LGHNA, CDR2 YNFKEQ. CDR3 loop: CASSQDPSSAYEQYF. CDR3 nucleotides: TGTGCCAGCAGCCAAGACCCCTCGTCAGCCTACGAGCAGTACTTC.

Regarding this clone: A far larger clone is just one base off, so this is likely a read error. Other DNA sequences within the sample encode an identical CDR3. The rearrangement joins TRBV5-1 to TRBJ2-7; D remains unclear. The CDR3 sequence is 14 residues long. Germline CDR1 is SGHRS and CDR2 is YFSETQ. Deletions cut 2 bases from V and 3 bases from J, with 12 bases between. Here the CDR3 DNA reads TGCGCCAGCAGCTTCATCCATTCCTTCTACGAGCAGTACTTC. It specifies CASSFIHSFYEQYF. The full variable domain, with the rest looked up from reference TRBV5-1 and TRBJ2-7, is KAGVTQTPRYLIKTRGQQVTLSCSPISGHRSVSWYQQTPGQGLQFLFEYFSETQRNKGNFPGRFSGRQFSNSRSEMNVSTLELGDSALYLCASSFIHSFYEQYFGPGTRLTVT.

There are a few counts of this clone. The V and J genes are TRBV7-9 and TRBJ2-7, with 11 bases lining up with TRBD2. The V gene end was trimmed by 5 bases and the J gene end by 6 bases; junction bases not matched to a gene: 12. Germline-derived CDR1 and CDR2 are SEHNR and FQNEAQ (reference sequence). The CDR3 has 16 residues. Here the CDR3 DNA reads TGTGCCAGCAGCCGACTAGCGGGACAGAAGGTAACCGAGCAGTACTTC. This sequence encodes CASSRLAGQKVTEQYF. The variable domain in full, completed from reference TRBV7-9 and TRBJ2-7, reads DTGVSQNPRHKITKRGQNVTFRCDPISEHNRLYWYRQTLGQGPEFLTYFQNEAQLEKSRLLSDRFSAERPKGSFSTLEIQRTEQGDSAMYLCASSRLAGQKVTEQYFGPGTRLTVT.

The sample holds a few counts of this clone. This sequence joins TRBV7-9 and TRBJ2-5; D possibly corresponds to TRBD1 (6 bases). This CDR3 contains 14 residues. CDR1 SEHNR and CDR2 FQNEAQ come from the germline V gene (reference sequence). V was clipped by 4 bases and J by 3 bases, with 12 bases between them. CDR3 sequence reads: CASSSQNREETQYF. The CDR3 nucleotides are TGTGCCAGCAGCTCGCAGAACAGGGAAGAGACCCAGTACTTC.

This clone appeared a few times. The chain combines TRBV5-1 with TRBJ2-2, with 10 bases lining up with TRBD2. The length of the CDR3 is 17 residues. J lost 7 bases, V lost 0 bases, and 9 bases had no gene match. Germline lookup yields CDR1 SGHRS and CDR2 YFSETQ. CDR3 in amino acids: CASSLGVTSGSYGELFF. The CDR3 DNA is TGCGCCAGCAGCTTGGGGGTGACTAGCGGGTCCTACGGGGAGCTGTTTTTT.

This clone has just a few counts. The J gene is TRBJ2-7, the V gene TRBV27, with TRBD2 as a possible D gene (5 bases). V lost 2 bases and J lost 2, with 13 bases in between. This CDR3 region has 15 residues. CDR1 is MNHEY and CDR2 is SMNVEV in the germline V gene (reference sequence). This chain's CDR3 is CASSLEGRDTYEQYF. In DNA, the CDR3 is TGTGCCAGCAGTTTAGAGGGTAGGGATACCTACGAGCAGTACTTC.

This clone came up a few times. The genes are TRBV4-2 and TRBJ1-3; a possible D gene is TRBD1 (5 bases). Germline V gene lookup returns CDR1 LGHNA and CDR2 YNFKEQ. The CDR3 length is 17 residues. Between the trimmed V and J ends, which lost 5 bases and 0 bases, there was a span of 17 bases. CDR3 amino acids: CASSSEYRGNSGNTIYF. The CDR3, as DNA: TGTGCCAGCAGCTCCGAGTATCGGGGGAACTCTGGAAACACCATATATTTT.

This clone occurred many times. The chain joins TRBV15 to TRBJ2-7, with D tentatively TRBD2 (6 bases). The germline V and J ends were trimmed by 0 bases and 3 bases, with 12 bases remaining between them. The CDR3 is 15 amino acids. Germline V gene sequence: CDR1 LNHNV, CDR2 YYDKDF (reference sequence). The DNA for the CDR3 is TGTGCCACCAGCAGAGACCCCGGGACTGGCTACGAGCAGTACTTC. This codes for CATSRDPGTGYEQYF.

This clone was detected a few times. Other DNA variants within this sample encode the same CDR3. This CDR3 is CASSLQGRTEAFF. The CDR3 DNA is TGTGCCAGCAGCCTACAGGGTCGCACTGAAGCTTTCTTT. This rearrangement joins TRBV7-2 to TRBJ1-1; a weak D match, TRBD1 (6 bases). Trimming took 5 bases from V and 4 from J, leaving 11 bases between them. The CDR3 covers 13 residues. CDR1 SGHTA and CDR2 FQGNSA come from the germline V gene.

The rearrangement joins TRBV7-9 to TRBJ1-3; D call uncertain. The germline V and J ends were trimmed by 0 bases and 4 bases, with 10 bases remaining between them. Germline CDR1 reads SEHNR; CDR2 reads FQNEAQ (reference sequence). The CDR3 is 15 amino acids. This CDR3 is CASSLAGSEGNTIYF. Written as DNA, the CDR3 is TGTGCCAGCAGCTTAGCGGGCTCTGAGGGAAACACCATATATTTT. Drawing the rest from reference TRBV7-9 and TRBJ1-3, the complete variable domain is DTGVSQNPRHKITKRGQNVTFRCDPISEHNRLYWYRQTLGQGPEFLTYFQNEAQLEKSRLLSDRFSAERPKGSFSTLEIQRTEQGDSAMYLCASSLAGSEGNTIYFGEGSWLTVV.

Comment on this clone: This likely came from a read error, as a far larger clone is one base away. The same CDR3 also results from other DNA sequences found in this sample. The chain combines TRBV7-2 with TRBJ2-7; D is unclear. This CDR3 spans 12 amino acids. CDR1 and CDR2 (germline): SGHTA, FQGNSA. V shed 1 base and J shed 4 bases, with 5 bases lying between them. The DNA for the CDR3 is TGTGCCAGCAGCTTAGGCAGGTACGAGCAGTACTTC. This encodes CASSLGRYEQYF.